This entry describes one T cell receptor beta chain. Its antigen is still unknown. PCR was performed using 60 Vbeta and 13 Jbeta primers. Clones were read by immunoSEQ multiplex PCR, and TCRdb kept only the in-frame ones, dropping some. The table records about 110,000 clones, about four fifths of them present only once. These data come from a study of cytomegalovirus exposure and HLA in healthy donors. Study findings and constraints: Analysis was performed later, and it showed HLA-associated TCR beta chains to be more clonally expanded than equally common others.

Trimming removed 2 bases from V and 7 bases from J, with 15 bases in between. The CDR3 has 15 amino acids. Germline loops: CDR1 SEHNR, CDR2 FQNEAQ (reference sequence). The TCR originated in a man aged 50 to 59 in good health and CMV-seronegative. The chain uses TRBV7-9 and TRBJ2-1; possible D gene TRBD2, 5 bases. The sample consisted of PBMCs. The CDR3 reads CASSLPRRLGNEQFF. CDR3 DNA: TGTGCCAGCAGCTTACCCCGGAGGTTAGGGAATGAGCAGTTCTTC.